This TCR beta chain is drawn from a study of blood T cell repertoires in COVID-19. Study-wide background: Sites across the United States, Italy and Spain contributed samples from acute and convalescent COVID-19. The analysed material was cDNA or gDNA that came from T cells, B-cell-depleted T cells, or PBMCs.

Profiled with immunoSEQ multiplex PCR; TCRdb holds only in-frame clones, not every one. Seen here are about 440,000 clones, about 89% observed once, and the top ten hold around 4.5%. Germline V CDR1 and CDR2: SGHTA, FQGTGA. The CDR3 extends over 17 amino acids. V shed 5 bases and J 3 bases; nucleotides not matched to a gene: 9. The J gene is TRBJ2-2, the V gene TRBV7-3; 10 positions match TRBD2. The receptor was isolated from a woman under 40 with acute or convalescent COVID-19. The sequenced material came from peripheral blood. The CDR3 sequence: CASSLKPSGGYTGELFF. Here the CDR3 DNA reads TGTGCCAGCAGCCTAAAACCTAGCGGGGGATACACCGGGGAGCTGTTTTTT.